A single sample gave rise to the 28 T cell receptor beta chains below, sequenced in a study of vaccination and CD4 T cells after COVID-19. TCRdb used MiXCR to reprocess the PCR reads, holding one entry per CDR3 protein. There are 20,000 or so distinct CDR3 sequences in the sample; 60% occur only once, and approximately 1.2% lies in the top ten. The sequenced sample was CD4+ T cells from blood, obtained after SARS-CoV-2 vaccination. These receptors all stem from a human donor who had recovered from COVID-19.

The chain uses TRBV10-3 and TRBJ2-7; D unresolved. Germline V CDR1 and CDR2: ENHRY, SYGVKD. Trimming cost V 8 bases and J 0 bases, with 11 bases left between them. This CDR3 contains 13 residues. The CDR3 nucleotides read TGTGCCATCGGCCAGGAAAGCTCCTACGAGCAGTACTTC. Translated, it gives CAIGQESSYEQYF.

There are a few counts of this clonotype. This chain links TRBV6-1 with TRBJ2-5; D is perhaps TRBD1 (5 bases). The CDR3 length is 13 residues. V was clipped by 0 bases and J by 4 bases, with 6 bases between them. Germline lookup yields CDR1 MNHNS and CDR2 SASEGT. As DNA, the CDR3 is TGTGCCAGCAGTGAAGCAAGGGGAGAGACCCAGTACTTC. Translation: CASSEARGETQYF.

This clonotype was recorded a few times. This sequence joins TRBV7-2 and TRBJ1-5, with no clear D. Trimming removed 5 bases from V and 5 bases from J, with 10 bases in between. The CDR3 sequence is 13 residues long. Germline V CDR1 and CDR2: SGHTA, FQGNSA. The CDR3 nucleotides are TGTGCCAGCAGCACCGTGACTGATCAGCCCCAGCATTTT. This sequence encodes CASSTVTDQPQHF. Full variable domain (outside the CDR3, taken from reference TRBV7-2 and TRBJ1-5): GAGVSQSPSNKVTEKGKDVELRCDPISGHTALYWYRQSLGQGLEFLIYFQGNSAPDKSGLPSDRFSAERTGGSVSTLTIQRTQQEDSAVYLCASSTVTDQPQHFGDGTRLSIL.

This clonotype was counted between two and nine times. The gene calls are TRBV7-9 and TRBJ1-2; 8 bases agree with TRBD1. CDR3 length: 14 residues. Germline V lookup: CDR1 SEHNR, CDR2 FQNEAQ (reference sequence). V was pared by 5 bases and J by 4 bases, with 6 bases of the junction left unmatched. CDR3 bases: TGTGCCAGCAGCCAAAACCAGGGGGCCTATGGCTACACCTTC. Its protein is CASSQNQGAYGYTF.

The genes are TRBV15 and TRBJ2-1; TRBD2 aligns across 8 bases. CDR1 LNHNV and CDR2 YYDKDF come from the germline V gene (reference sequence). There are 16 residues in the CDR3. The V gene end was trimmed by 3 bases and the J gene end by 5 bases; junction bases not matched to a gene: 9. Here the CDR3 DNA reads TGTGCCACCAGCAGCAAGATCGGGAGGGCGAACAATGAGCAGTTCTTC. This translates into CATSSKIGRANNEQFF.

V usage is TRBV6-5 and J usage is TRBJ2-1; the match to TRBD2 covers 7 bases. This CDR3 has 18 amino acids. Looked up from germline, CDR1 is MNHEY and CDR2 is SVGAGI. V gave up 4 bases and J gave up 2 bases; unmatched junction bases: 14. This CDR3 is CASSSSPPLSGPYNEQFF. In DNA, the CDR3 is TGTGCCAGCAGTTCCTCACCCCCCCTTAGCGGGCCCTACAATGAGCAGTTCTTC.

The chain combines TRBV20-1 with TRBJ2-3; no reliable D call. Deletions cut 3 bases from V and 1 base from J, with 8 bases between. CDR3 length: 13 amino acids. Germline V gene sequence: CDR1 DFQATT, CDR2 SNEGSKA (reference sequence). This CDR3 is CSASRTGTDTQYF. Here the CDR3 DNA reads TGCAGTGCTAGTCGAACTGGCACAGATACGCAGTATTTT.

The J gene is TRBJ2-2, the V gene TRBV20-1; tentatively, D is TRBD1 or TRBD2 (5 bases each). The CDR3 consists of 12 residues. Trimming cost V 4 bases and J 6 bases, with 9 bases left between them. Germline V gene lookup returns CDR1 DFQATT and CDR2 SNEGSKA (reference sequence). The CDR3 reads CSAIRDAGELFF. CDR3 in DNA: TGCAGTGCTATACGGGACGCCGGGGAGCTGTTTTTT.

This rearrangement joins TRBV7-9 to TRBJ1-4; D is unclear. The CDR3 length is 14 residues. V was clipped by 1 base and J by 1 base, with 4 bases between them. CDR1 and CDR2 from the germline V gene are SEHNR and FQNEAQ (reference sequence). CDR3 sequence: CASSLVGTNEKLFF. CDR3 sequence (DNA): TGTGCCAGCAGCTTAGTGGGAACTAATGAAAAACTGTTTTTT.

This clonotype was picked up a small number of times. The rearrangement uses TRBV20-1 and TRBJ1-1, with unresolved D. Germline V gene lookup returns CDR1 DFQATT and CDR2 SNEGSKA (reference sequence). The CDR3 has 13 amino acids. V dropped 6 bases and J dropped 1 base, with 12 bases sitting between them. CDR3 loop: CSARRSENTEAFF. CDR3 in DNA: TGCAGTGCGCGACGGTCTGAGAACACTGAAGCTTTCTTT.

The chain joins TRBV6-1 to TRBJ2-2, with TRBD2 matching 14 bases. This CDR3 region has 18 residues. Germline CDR1 reads MNHNS; CDR2 reads SASEGT. V lost 4 bases, J lost 3 bases, and 7 bases stayed unmatched. The DNA of the CDR3 is TGTGCCAGCAGTGCCCAAGGGACTAGCGGGGGAGACACCGGGGAGCTGTTTTTT. It encodes CASSAQGTSGGDTGELFF.

V usage is TRBV24-1 and J usage is TRBJ2-3, with 7 bases lining up with TRBD2. Germline assignment: CDR1 KGHDR and CDR2 SFDVKD. Trimming at V came to 0 bases and at J to 1 base, leaving 3 bases not matched to a gene. This CDR3 spans 16 amino acids. The CDR3 loop is CATSDLYGGGTDTQYF. DNA of the CDR3: TGTGCCACCAGTGATTTGTATGGGGGGGGCACAGATACGCAGTATTTT.

The chain is built from TRBV6-2 or TRBV6-3 and TRBJ2-7; D may be TRBD1 (5 bases). V lost 2 bases and J lost 6, with 11 bases in between. The germline gives CDR1 MNHEY, CDR2 SVGEGT. This CDR3 is built from 13 residues. The CDR3 DNA reads as TGTGCCAGCAGTTACGTGGGAACAGGCGAGCAGTACTTC. Translated: CASSYVGTGEQYF.

This clonotype was seen just once. The V gene is TRBV5-1, the J gene TRBJ2-3; D tentatively reads TRBD1 or TRBD2 (5 bases each). There are 17 residues in the CDR3. Looked up from germline, CDR1 is SGHRS and CDR2 is YFSETQ. Trimming took off 4 bases at V and 1 base at J, with 19 bases between the two ends. The DNA of the CDR3 is TGCGCCAGCAGCCGGAACCCAGGGACGGTAGGCACAGATACGCAGTATTTT. Its translation is CASSRNPGTVGTDTQYF.

This chain joins TRBV6-2 or TRBV6-3 and TRBJ1-1; maybe TRBD1 (6 bases). The CDR3 totals 14 residues. Germline lookup yields CDR1 MNHEY and CDR2 SVGEGT. Trimming removed 3 bases from V and 5 bases from J, with 13 bases in between. For the CDR3, the DNA is TGTGCCAGCAGTTATTACAGGGAGGATACTGAAGCTTTCTTT. This translates into CASSYYREDTEAFF.

The chain has TRBV11-1 and TRBJ2-5; 9 nucleotides align to TRBD1. The germline V gene has CDR1 SGHAT and CDR2 FQDESV (reference sequence). V lost 5 bases, J lost 3 bases, and 13 bases stayed unmatched. This CDR3 has 17 amino acids. CDR3 sequence reads: CASSVSSPGQGKETQYF. The CDR3 bases are TGTGCCAGCAGCGTAAGCTCCCCGGGACAGGGAAAAGAGACCCAGTACTTC.

This clonotype was seen only a few times. This chain joins TRBV24-1 and TRBJ2-3; no definite D call. CDR1 and CDR2 from the germline V gene are KGHDR and SFDVKD. V lost 9 bases, J lost 3 bases, and 15 bases lay in between. The CDR3 consists of 14 residues. The CDR3 DNA reads TGTGCCACCTCCCCCGGGTGGAATACAGATACGCAGTATTTT. As protein: CATSPGWNTDTQYF.

This clonotype was detected only a few times. This rearrangement joins TRBV6-2 or TRBV6-3 to TRBJ1-2, with no clear D. This CDR3 has 12 amino acids. Trimming removed 8 bases from V and 4 bases from J, with 11 bases in between. The germline V gene encodes CDR1 MNHEY and CDR2 SVGEGT. DNA for the CDR3: TGTGCCAGCGAGGATGAGGGCTATGGCTACACCTTC. This encodes CASEDEGYGYTF.

This clonotype was seen a handful of times. This chain uses TRBV2 with TRBJ2-3; D assignment may be TRBD1 or TRBD2 (5 bases each). The CDR3 totals 15 residues. CDR1 and CDR2 from the germline V gene are SNHLY and FYNNEI. V was trimmed by 6 bases and J by 3 bases, leaving 16 bases between them. The CDR3 nucleotides read TGTGCCAGCAGCAGGGACCTTACCGAGACAGATACGCAGTATTTT. Protein product: CASSRDLTETDTQYF.

V is TRBV19 and J is TRBJ1-5; perhaps TRBD1 as D (5 bases). There are 13 residues in the CDR3. Germline lookup yields CDR1 LNHDA and CDR2 SQIVND (reference sequence). V lost 6 bases and J lost 1, with 7 bases in between. CDR3 sequence: CASSGGSNQPQHF. The CDR3, as DNA: TGTGCCAGTAGCGGGGGGAGCAATCAGCCCCAGCATTTT.

The chain uses TRBV20-1 and TRBJ2-4; D ambiguous. The V end lost 6 bases, the J end lost 0 bases, and 15 bases lay between the germline ends. Germline V CDR1 and CDR2: DFQATT, SNEGSKA (reference sequence). The CDR3 runs 15 residues. DNA of the CDR3: TGCAGTGCGGGGTTTGGGCGGTTAGCCAAAAACATTCAGTACTTC. It codes for CSAGFGRLAKNIQYF.

V is TRBV5-4 and J is TRBJ1-4, with D uncertain. Trimming pared 0 bases from V and 7 bases from J, leaving 4 bases between. Per the germline V gene, CDR1 is SGHNT and CDR2 is YYREEE (reference sequence). The CDR3 is 12 amino acids. For the CDR3, the DNA is TGTGCCAGCAGCTTGGATGGTGAAAAACTGTTTTTT. It yields the protein CASSLDGEKLFF.

CDR3 coding DNA: TGCAGTGCTAGTACTAGCGGGATTGCCACCGGGGAGCTGTTTTTT. Translating gives CSASTSGIATGELFF. This sequence joins TRBV20-1 and TRBJ2-2, with 10 nucleotides matching TRBD2. The CDR3 is 15 amino acids. The junction had 5 bases not matched to a gene; V was cut back by 3 bases and J by 4 bases. Germline CDR1 DFQATT, CDR2 SNEGSKA (reference sequence).

The chain has TRBV28 and TRBJ2-3; D not certain. Germline CDR1 reads MDHEN; CDR2 reads SYDVKM. The CDR3 is 13 residues long. The V end was cut by 5 bases, the J end by 12 bases, with 18 bases between. CDR3 in DNA: TGTGCCAGCAGTCTCCCCGCTGTCACGACTCAGTATTTT. This sequence encodes CASSLPAVTTQYF.

This chain uses TRBV5-5 with TRBJ2-7, with D tentatively TRBD1 (6 bases). Per the germline V gene, CDR1 is SGHKS and CDR2 is YYEKEE (reference sequence). CDR3 size: 13 residues. V dropped 3 bases and J dropped 6 bases, with 13 bases sitting between them. CDR3 amino acids: CASSSWTEGEQYF. CDR3 in DNA: TGTGCCAGCAGCTCTTGGACAGAGGGCGAGCAGTACTTC.

CDR3 in amino acids: CASSQDEGQKRGTQYF. The DNA for the CDR3 is TGTGCCAGCAGCCAAGACGAAGGACAAAAAAGAGGGACCCAGTACTTC. The rearrangement joins TRBV4-2 to TRBJ2-5; D perhaps matches TRBD1 (5 bases). This CDR3 is built from 16 residues. CDR1 LGHNA and CDR2 YNFKEQ come from the germline V gene. V was clipped by 0 bases and J by 7 bases, with 18 bases between them.

The sample holds a few counts of this clonotype. V usage is TRBV7-8 and J usage is TRBJ1-5; 8 bases line up with TRBD1. Trimming at V came to 5 bases and at J to 6 bases, leaving 12 bases not matched to a gene. CDR3 length: 16 residues. The germline V gene has CDR1 SGHVS and CDR2 FQNEAQ. The CDR3 region is CASSPRRTGLSQPQHF. The DNA for the CDR3 is TGTGCCAGCAGCCCCAGAAGGACAGGGTTGAGTCAGCCCCAGCATTTT.

J is TRBJ2-3 and V is TRBV6-2 or TRBV6-3; TRBD1 matches at 9 bases. V dropped 11 bases and J dropped 2; count of bases not matched to a gene: 8. This CDR3 spans 14 amino acids. Germline V lookup: CDR1 MNHEY, CDR2 SVGEGT. DNA for the CDR3: TGTGCCGGACAGACAGGGGGGTACACAGATACGCAGTATTTT. Amino acid sequence: CAGQTGGYTDTQYF.